The clone carrying this TCR beta chain was recorded a few times. The sample is drawn from a study of identifying expanded T cells in peripheral blood. The table came from immunoSEQ multiplex PCR; TCRdb's copy has only in-frame clones and leaves some out. Of around 47,000 clones in the sample, 65% to 90% were seen once. The TCR comes from a person aged 18 to 75 in good health. Sample: blood.

CDR3 DNA: TGCGCCAGCAGCTTGGGTCGGCAGGGGATCGCCAAAAACATTCAGTACTTC. Protein product: CASSLGRQGIAKNIQYF. This chain joins TRBV5-1 and TRBJ2-4, with D possibly being TRBD1 (6 bases). Per germline, CDR1 SGHRS and CDR2 YFSETQ. The CDR3 spans 17 residues. V was shortened by 0 bases and J by 1 base, with 14 bases between the two germline ends.